A single sample gave rise to the 5 T cell receptor beta chains below, sequenced in a study of blood T cells in healthy people across ages. Alongside a J-beta primer mix, a sample-barcoded 5' primer served in a second PCR lasting roughly 6 to 12 cycles. MiXCR, run by TCRdb on the 5' RACE reads, gives a single entry per CDR3 protein. The table shows about 1.8 million distinct CDR3 sequences, with roughly 50% occurring only once. The sequenced sample consisted of blood. Every receptor here comes from a woman aged 35 to 49 in good health.

The chain is built from TRBV9 and TRBJ2-5, with 8 positions matching TRBD1. Germline lookup yields CDR1 SGDLS and CDR2 YYNGEE. V lost 4 bases to trimming and J lost 5 bases; unmatched junction nucleotides: 16. The CDR3 is 17 residues long. The CDR3 sequence: CASSLGRSQGARETQYF. In nucleotides, the CDR3 is TGTGCCAGCAGCTTGGGAAGGTCTCAGGGGGCGCGGGAGACCCAGTACTTC. Complete variable domain (other parts from reference TRBV9 and TRBJ2-5): DSGVTQTPKHLITATGQRVTLRCSPRSGDLSVYWYQQSLDQGLQFLIQYYNGEERAKGNILERFSAQQFPDLHSELNLSSLELGDSALYFCASSLGRSQGARETQYFGPGTRLLVL.

The rearrangement uses TRBV20-1 and TRBJ2-5, with D possibly matching TRBD2 (5 bases). This CDR3 region has 12 residues. The V gene's germline CDR1 is DFQATT and CDR2 SNEGSKA (reference sequence). Trimming stripped 3 bases from V and 5 bases from J, with 10 bases between. The CDR3 DNA reads TGCAGTGCTAGTTGGAGGCCGGAGACCCAGTACTTC. This codes for CSASWRPETQYF.

In its sample, this clonotype was seen a few times. This sequence joins TRBV18 and TRBJ2-5; TRBD1 matches at 8 bases. The J segment lost 5 bases and the V segment lost 3 bases, leaving 8 bases of the junction unmatched. The V gene's germline CDR1 is KGHSH and CDR2 LQKENI. The CDR3 is 15 amino acids. The CDR3 DNA follows: TGTGCCAGCTCACCTGACAGGGGCCTCGGGGAGACCCAGTACTTC. Protein: CASSPDRGLGETQYF.

This clonotype was detected a few times. The chain has TRBV7-6 and TRBJ2-5, with D possibly matching TRBD2 (7 bases). CDR1 is SGHVS and CDR2 is FNYEAQ in the germline V gene. CDR3 size: 21 residues. Trimming took 2 bases from V and 7 from J, leaving 35 bases between them. The CDR3, as DNA: TGTGCCAGCAGCTTATGGTCGGAAGGCGGCGGGGGCCCCTGGTTAAAGTTGACCCAGTACTTC. Translation: CASSLWSEGGGGPWLKLTQYF.

This clonotype was seen a few times. V is TRBV15 and J is TRBJ2-4, with 7 positions matching TRBD2. Losses at the gene ends were 0 bases for V and 7 bases for J; bases not matched to a gene: 9. The CDR3 is made up of 16 amino acids. In germline, CDR1 is LNHNV, CDR2 YYDKDF (reference sequence). CDR3 protein: CATSRDRNRDYNIQYF. CDR3 coding DNA: TGTGCCACCAGCAGAGATCGAAACCGGGACTATAACATTCAGTACTTC.